Listed below are T cell receptor beta chains from one sample, sequenced in a study of shared clonotypes between healthy human individuals. TCRdb's copy holds only in-frame clones and misses some; the assay was immunoSEQ multiplex PCR. The sample holds about 1.5 million clones, 95% to 99% seen once. Source material: naive CD4+ T cells sorted from blood. The source is a man aged 30 to 39 in good health. The CDR3 runs from the conserved cysteine through the conserved F or W. Each record gives: J gene, clone size, CDR3 length, V gene, D gene, CDR3 protein, CDR3 DNA. A D gene is named only where the DNA matches it firmly. Size is stated for part of the rows, as once, few or many counts, or as a class when the clone is expanded.

TRBJ1-3	NA	15	TRBV7-9	NA	CASSYQKGTGNTIYF	TGTGCCAGCAGCTATCAAAAGGGGACAGGAAACACCATATATTTT
TRBJ2-5	NA	13	TRBV2	NA	CASSGQDPSAQYF	TGTGCCAGCAGTGGTCAGGACCCCTCGGCCCAGTACTTC
TRBJ1-5	few	11	TRBV20-1	NA	CSARVGQPQHF	TGCAGTGCTAGAGTAGGCCAGCCCCAGCATTTT
TRBJ2-3	once	15	TRBV7-6	TRBD2	CASSLTGLVADTQYF	TGTGCCAGCAGCCTTACCGGACTAGTTGCAGATACGCAGTATTTT
TRBJ2-1	NA	15	TRBV5-1	TRBD2	CASSTGLAVYNEQFF	TGCGCCAGCAGCACGGGACTAGCGGTCTACAATGAGCAGTTCTTC
TRBJ2-1	NA	16	TRBV27	TRBD1	CASSSGTGDGYNEQFF	TGTGCCAGCAGTTCCGGGACAGGGGACGGCTACAATGAGCAGTTCTTC
TRBJ2-2	NA	16	TRBV10-3	TRBD1	CAISEFRQGNTGELFF	TGTGCCATCAGTGAGTTTCGACAGGGAAACACCGGGGAGCTGTTTTTT
TRBJ2-2	NA	15	TRBV5-6	NA	CASSLVWQSTGELFF	TGTGCCAGCAGCTTGGTGTGGCAGAGCACCGGGGAGCTGTTTTTT
TRBJ2-7	NA	15	TRBV5-1	NA	CASSPLGGDSYEQYF	TGCGCCAGCAGCCCTCTCGGAGGGGACTCCTACGAGCAGTACTTC
TRBJ1-1	NA	12	TRBV28	NA	CASSLKDLEAFF	TGTGCCAGCAGTTTAAAGGACCTTGAAGCTTTCTTT
TRBJ2-1	NA	18	TRBV15	TRBD1	CATSRDKIGQGAYNEQFF	TGTGCCACCAGCAGAGATAAGATAGGACAGGGAGCCTACAATGAGCAGTTCTTC
TRBJ2-1	NA	17	TRBV28	TRBD2	CASTELVSGSSYNEQFF	TGTGCCAGCACCGAACTCGTTAGCGGGAGCTCCTACAATGAGCAGTTCTTC
TRBJ2-2	NA	12	TRBV5-1	NA	CASSQDTGELFF	TGCGCCAGCAGCCAAGACACCGGGGAGCTGTTTTTT
TRBJ2-5	NA	15	TRBV27	TRBD2	CASSRGPGREETQYF	TGTGCCAGCAGCCGCGGCCCAGGGAGGGAAGAGACCCAGTACTTC
TRBJ2-1	few	12	TRBV5-4	NA	CASSLTNNEQFF	TGTGCCAGCAGCTTGACCAACAATGAGCAGTTCTTC
TRBJ2-3	NA	14	TRBV29-1	TRBD2	CSAPLAGDPDTQYF	TGCAGCGCTCCCCTAGCGGGAGACCCAGATACGCAGTATTTT
TRBJ2-2	NA	16	TRBV28	NA	CASCQLGQPNTGELFF	TGTGCCAGCTGTCAACTGGGACAACCCAACACCGGGGAGCTGTTTTTT
TRBJ2-7	NA	15	TRBV27	TRBD2	CASSLGFGLADEQYF	TGTGCCAGCAGTTTAGGGTTTGGACTAGCGGACGAGCAGTACTTC
TRBJ1-1	NA	13	TRBV7-9	NA	CASSKSRGTEAFF	TGTGCCAGCAGCAAGTCCCGGGGGACTGAAGCTTTCTTT
TRBJ2-7	NA	17	TRBV28	NA	CASSLWDPGGPSDEQYF	TGTGCCAGCAGTTTATGGGACCCTGGGGGGCCAAGCGACGAGCAGTACTTC
TRBJ1-2	few	15	TRBV9	NA	CASSVGGRGDYGYTF	TGTGCCAGCAGCGTAGGAGGTCGGGGGGACTATGGCTACACCTTC
TRBJ2-3	NA	14	TRBV29-1	TRBD1	CSAATGDITDTQYF	TGCAGCGCGGCGACAGGGGATATCACAGATACGCAGTATTTT
TRBJ2-2	NA	13	TRBV15	NA	CATSRDWAGELFF	TGTGCCACCAGCAGAGATTGGGCCGGGGAGCTGTTTTTT
TRBJ1-1	NA	15	TRBV14	NA	CASSFKRGQTTEAFF	TGTGCCAGCAGCTTTAAACGGGGGCAGACCACTGAAGCTTTCTTT
TRBJ2-7	NA	13	TRBV7-2	TRBD1	CASSSPGQGKQYF	TGTGCCAGCAGCTCACCGGGACAGGGAAAGCAGTACTTC
TRBJ2-5	few	14	TRBV7-3	NA	CASSLRGFGETQYF	TGTGCCAGCAGCTTACGGGGTTTCGGGGAGACCCAGTACTTC
TRBJ1-1	NA	12	TRBV5-1	NA	CASRNTGREAFF	TGCGCCAGCAGAAATACAGGGCGAGAAGCTTTCTTT
TRBJ2-5	NA	13	TRBV29-1	TRBD2	CSAQRGIPETQYF	TGCAGCGCCCAGCGGGGGATCCCGGAGACCCAGTACTTC
TRBJ2-7	NA	16	TRBV18	TRBD2	CASSGYSGTSSYEQYF	TGTGCCAGCTCAGGGTATAGCGGGACGTCATCCTACGAGCAGTACTTC
TRBJ1-1	NA	15	TRBV14	TRBD1	CASSQIPDRRAEAFF	TGTGCCAGCAGCCAGATACCGGACAGGCGGGCTGAAGCTTTCTTT
TRBJ2-3	NA	16	TRBV27	NA	CASSPSYKATTDTQYF	TGTGCCAGCAGTCCCTCCTATAAGGCAACGACAGATACGCAGTATTTT
TRBJ2-7	NA	15	TRBV18	NA	CASSDKLGGSYEQYF	TGTGCCAGCTCAGACAAGCTGGGGGGCTCCTACGAGCAGTACTTC
TRBJ2-6	NA	15	TRBV5-1	TRBD1	CASSWDRAGANVLTF	TGCGCCAGCAGCTGGGACAGAGCTGGGGCCAACGTCCTGACTTTC
TRBJ2-1	NA	16	TRBV5-5	TRBD2	CASSRLAGGSYNEQFF	TGTGCCAGCAGCAGACTAGCGGGAGGGTCCTACAATGAGCAGTTCTTC
TRBJ2-5	NA	19	TRBV11-3	TRBD2	CASSSILAGAEGHQETQYF	TGTGCCAGCAGCTCAATACTAGCGGGAGCCGAGGGGCACCAAGAGACCCAGTACTTC
TRBJ2-1	NA	16	TRBV10-2	NA	CASSELGRRSYNEQFF	TGCGCCAGCAGTGAACTGGGCAGGAGGTCCTACAATGAGCAGTTCTTC
TRBJ1-5	once	17	TRBV11-3	NA	CASSLGPPANSNQPQHF	TGTGCCAGCAGCTTAGGCCCACCAGCTAATAGCAATCAGCCCCAGCATTTT
TRBJ1-2	NA	17	TRBV10-3	TRBD1	CAISDPGQHLPNYGYTF	TGTGCCATCAGTGACCCGGGACAGCATTTACCTAACTATGGCTACACCTTC
TRBJ1-2	NA	14	TRBV7-3	TRBD1	CASSPSTGGGGYTF	TGTGCCAGCAGCCCCTCGACAGGGGGAGGAGGCTACACCTTC
TRBJ2-1	NA	15	TRBV6-5	TRBD2	CASSARTSEKYEQFF	TGTGCCAGCAGTGCCAGGACTAGCGAGAAGTATGAGCAGTTCTTC
TRBJ1-3	NA	14	TRBV28	NA	CASDSSGQGNTIYF	TGTGCCAGCGATTCATCGGGGCAAGGAAACACCATATATTTT
TRBJ2-5	NA	15	TRBV25-1	TRBD2	CASSDWGGVQETQYF	TGTGCCAGCAGTGACTGGGGAGGGGTCCAAGAGACCCAGTACTTC
TRBJ2-6	NA	16	TRBV5-1	NA	CASSWTENSGANVLTF	TGCGCCAGCAGCTGGACAGAAAACTCTGGGGCCAACGTCCTGACTTTC
TRBJ1-1	NA	18	TRBV18	TRBD1	CASSPTGLQGAMNTEAFF	TGTGCCAGCTCTCCCACCGGCCTGCAGGGGGCAATGAACACTGAAGCTTTCTTT
TRBJ2-3	NA	13	TRBV30	NA	CAWRQSGTDTQYF	TGTGCCTGGAGGCAGTCGGGCACAGATACGCAGTATTTT
TRBJ2-5	NA	15	TRBV5-4	NA	CASSSRMGRQETQYF	TGTGCCAGCAGCTCCAGAATGGGCAGACAAGAGACCCAGTACTTC
TRBJ1-4	NA	16	TRBV6-6	NA	CASSYLSAGAGEKLFF	TGTGCCAGCAGTTACTTAAGTGCGGGGGCTGGTGAAAAACTGTTTTTT
TRBJ2-7	NA	13	TRBV29-1	NA	CSVEDRSSYEQYF	TGCAGCGTTGAAGACAGGAGCTCCTACGAGCAGTACTTC
TRBJ2-1	NA	14	TRBV7-2	TRBD2	CASSFGLAGDEQFF	TGTGCCAGCAGCTTCGGACTAGCGGGGGATGAGCAGTTCTTC
TRBJ2-5	NA	13	TRBV29-1	NA	CSVADRRRETQYF	TGCAGCGTTGCGGACAGACGAAGGGAGACCCAGTACTTC
TRBJ2-5	NA	15	TRBV4-3	TRBD2	CASSQGGLAGAPQYF	TGCGCCAGCAGCCAAGGGGGACTAGCGGGAGCCCCCCAGTACTTC
TRBJ2-1	NA	17	TRBV18	NA	CASSPPGGRGTYNEQFF	TGTGCCAGCTCACCACCGGGGGGGAGGGGGACCTACAATGAGCAGTTCTTC
TRBJ1-1	NA	15	TRBV5-1	TRBD1	CASSERPGTGGEAFF	TGCGCCAGCAGCGAGCGCCCCGGGACAGGGGGTGAAGCTTTCTTT
TRBJ2-7	once	14	TRBV19	TRBD1	CASRLGTDSYEQYF	TGTGCCAGTAGGCTAGGGACAGACTCCTACGAGCAGTACTTC